This T cell receptor beta chain was sequenced for a study of blood T cell repertoires in COVID-19. Only in-frame clones appear in the TCRdb table, and some are missing; sequencing was by immunoSEQ multiplex PCR. The table has 110,000 to 150,000 clones, 70% to 90% seen once. The sequenced sample was PBMCs or T cells enriched from blood (not recorded which). The receptor's source is a man aged 50-60 years who had recovered from COVID-19.

This CDR3 is CASSLRQNQPQHF. The CDR3, as DNA: TGTGCCAGCTCACTCCGACAAAACCAGCCCCAGCATTTT. The V and J genes are TRBV18 and TRBJ1-5; D not resolved. Trimming pared 4 bases from V and 7 bases from J, leaving 11 bases between. From germline, CDR1 is KGHSH and CDR2 LQKENI. This CDR3 comprises 13 residues.